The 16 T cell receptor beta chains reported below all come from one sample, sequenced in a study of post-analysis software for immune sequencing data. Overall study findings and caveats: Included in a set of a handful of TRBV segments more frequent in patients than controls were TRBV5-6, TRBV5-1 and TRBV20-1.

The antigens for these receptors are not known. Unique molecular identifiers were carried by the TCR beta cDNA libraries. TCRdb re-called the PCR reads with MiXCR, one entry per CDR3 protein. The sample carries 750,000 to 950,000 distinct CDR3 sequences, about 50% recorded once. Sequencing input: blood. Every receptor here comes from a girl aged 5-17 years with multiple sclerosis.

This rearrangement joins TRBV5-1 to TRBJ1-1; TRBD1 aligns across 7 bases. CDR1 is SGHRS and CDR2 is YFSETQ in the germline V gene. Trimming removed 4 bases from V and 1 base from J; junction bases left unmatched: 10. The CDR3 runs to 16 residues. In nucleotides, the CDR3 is TGCGCCAGCAGCCTGTACCACAGGGGCGAGAACACTGAAGCTTTCTTT. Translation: CASSLYHRGENTEAFF.

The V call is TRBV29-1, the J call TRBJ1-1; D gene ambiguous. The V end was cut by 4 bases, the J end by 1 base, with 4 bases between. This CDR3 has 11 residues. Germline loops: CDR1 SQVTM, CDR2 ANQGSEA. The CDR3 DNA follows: TGCAGCGTTGCCACGAACACTGAAGCTTTCTTT. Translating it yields CSVATNTEAFF.

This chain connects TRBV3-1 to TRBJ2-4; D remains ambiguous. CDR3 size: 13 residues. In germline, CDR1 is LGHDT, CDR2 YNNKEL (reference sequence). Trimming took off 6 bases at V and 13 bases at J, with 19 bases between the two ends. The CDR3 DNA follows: TGTGCCAGCAGTCCCACTCCGACCACTGAGCAGTACTTC. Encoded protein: CASSPTPTTEQYF.

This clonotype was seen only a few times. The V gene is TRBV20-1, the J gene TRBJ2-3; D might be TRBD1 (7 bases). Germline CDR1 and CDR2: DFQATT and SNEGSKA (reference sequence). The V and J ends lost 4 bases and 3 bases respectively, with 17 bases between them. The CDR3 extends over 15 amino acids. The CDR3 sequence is CSATVGGGLTDTQYF. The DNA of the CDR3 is TGCAGTGCTACCGTTGGAGGGGGCTTGACAGATACGCAGTATTTT.

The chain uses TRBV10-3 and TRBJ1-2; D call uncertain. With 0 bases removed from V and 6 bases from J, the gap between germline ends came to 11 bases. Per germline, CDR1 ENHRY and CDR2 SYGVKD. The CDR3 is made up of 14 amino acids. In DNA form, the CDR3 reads TGTGCCATCAGTGAGTCTTGGCATTTAGATGGCTACACCTTC. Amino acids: CAISESWHLDGYTF.

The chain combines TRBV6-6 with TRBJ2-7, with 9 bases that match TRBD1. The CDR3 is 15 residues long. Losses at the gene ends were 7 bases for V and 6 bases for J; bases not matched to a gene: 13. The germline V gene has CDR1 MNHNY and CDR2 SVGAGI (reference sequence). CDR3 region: CASKISGQGSGEQYF. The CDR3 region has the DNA TGTGCCAGCAAAATCAGCGGACAGGGGTCGGGCGAGCAGTACTTC.

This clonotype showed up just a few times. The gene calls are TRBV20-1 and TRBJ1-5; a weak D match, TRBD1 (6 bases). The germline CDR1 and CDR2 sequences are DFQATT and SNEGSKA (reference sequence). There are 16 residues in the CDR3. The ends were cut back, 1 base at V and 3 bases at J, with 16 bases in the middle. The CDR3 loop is CSARVGGALVNQPQHF. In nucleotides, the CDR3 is TGCAGTGCTAGAGTAGGGGGGGCGCTGGTCAATCAGCCCCAGCATTTT.

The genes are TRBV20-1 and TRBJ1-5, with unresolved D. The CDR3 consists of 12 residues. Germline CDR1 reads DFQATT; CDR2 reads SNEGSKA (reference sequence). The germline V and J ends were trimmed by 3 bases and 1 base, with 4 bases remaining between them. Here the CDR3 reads CSASLSNQPQHF. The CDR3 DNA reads TGCAGTGCTAGTTTGAGCAATCAGCCCCAGCATTTT.

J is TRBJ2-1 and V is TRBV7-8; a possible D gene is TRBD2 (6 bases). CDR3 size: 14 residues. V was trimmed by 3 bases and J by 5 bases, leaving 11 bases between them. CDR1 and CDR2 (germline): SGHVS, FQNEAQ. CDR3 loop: CASSFQTRDNEQFF. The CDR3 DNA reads TGTGCCAGCAGCTTTCAGACTAGGGACAATGAGCAGTTCTTC.

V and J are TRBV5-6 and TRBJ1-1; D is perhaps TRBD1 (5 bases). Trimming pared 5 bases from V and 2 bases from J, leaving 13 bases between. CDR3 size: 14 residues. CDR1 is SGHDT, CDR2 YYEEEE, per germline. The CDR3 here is CASSLKGSNTEAFF. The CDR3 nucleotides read TGTGCCAGCAGTTTGAAGGGGTCCAACACTGAAGCTTTCTTT.

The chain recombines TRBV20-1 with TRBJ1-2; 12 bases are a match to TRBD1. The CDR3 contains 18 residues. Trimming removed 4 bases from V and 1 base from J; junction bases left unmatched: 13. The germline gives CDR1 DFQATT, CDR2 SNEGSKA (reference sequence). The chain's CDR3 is CSANYRGQGAVYNYGYTF. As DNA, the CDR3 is TGCAGTGCTAACTATCGGGGACAGGGGGCCGTGTATAACTATGGCTACACCTTC.

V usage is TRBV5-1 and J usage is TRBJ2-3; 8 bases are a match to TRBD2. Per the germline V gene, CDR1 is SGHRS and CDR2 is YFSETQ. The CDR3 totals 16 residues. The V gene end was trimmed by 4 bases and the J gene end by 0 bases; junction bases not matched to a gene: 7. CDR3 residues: CASSPNSGTSTDTQYF. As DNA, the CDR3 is TGCGCCAGCAGCCCCAATAGCGGGACTAGCACAGATACGCAGTATTTT.

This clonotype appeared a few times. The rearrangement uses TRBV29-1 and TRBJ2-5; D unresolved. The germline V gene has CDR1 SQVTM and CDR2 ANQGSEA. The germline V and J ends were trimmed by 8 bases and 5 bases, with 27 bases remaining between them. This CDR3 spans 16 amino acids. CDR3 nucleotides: TGCAGCCTTAGGACCCTAGGCAGCCTCATCGGGGAGACCCAGTACTTC. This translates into CSLRTLGSLIGETQYF.

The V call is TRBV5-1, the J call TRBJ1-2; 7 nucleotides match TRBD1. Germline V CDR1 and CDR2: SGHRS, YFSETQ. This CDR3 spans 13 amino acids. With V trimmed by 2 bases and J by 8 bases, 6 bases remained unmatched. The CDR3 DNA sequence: TGCGCCAGCAGCTTCGACAGGGACTCGGGCTACACCTTC. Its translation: CASSFDRDSGYTF.

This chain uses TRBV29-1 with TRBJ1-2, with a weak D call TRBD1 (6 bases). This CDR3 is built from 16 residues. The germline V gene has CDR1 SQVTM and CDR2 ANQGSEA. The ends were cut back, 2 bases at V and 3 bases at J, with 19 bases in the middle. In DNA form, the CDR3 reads TGCAGCGTTGAAAAAAATACGGCAGGGGCCTACTATGGCTACACCTTC. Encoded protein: CSVEKNTAGAYYGYTF.

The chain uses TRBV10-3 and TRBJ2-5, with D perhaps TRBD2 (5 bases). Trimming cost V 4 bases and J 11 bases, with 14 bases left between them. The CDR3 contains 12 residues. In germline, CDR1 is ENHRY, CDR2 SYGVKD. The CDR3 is CAISGPGNEQYF. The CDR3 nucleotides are TGTGCCATCAGTGGGCCGGGGAATGAGCAGTACTTC.